Listed here are 3 T cell receptor beta chains from one sample, sequenced in a study of blood T cell repertoires in COVID-19. Clones were read by immunoSEQ multiplex PCR, and TCRdb kept only the in-frame ones, dropping some. The table has 300,000 or so clones, more than 75% seen once. The sequencing input was peripheral blood. The receptor set was obtained from a woman in her fifties or sixties with acute or convalescent COVID-19.

The gene calls are TRBV5-1 and TRBJ2-1, with 7 bases that match TRBD2. The V gene's germline CDR1 is SGHRS and CDR2 YFSETQ. The V segment lost 1 base and the J segment 6 bases; nucleotides outside the gene matches: 7. CDR3 length: 15 residues. CDR3 sequence reads: CASSLLTSRGNEQFF. CDR3 bases: TGCGCCAGCAGCTTGCTGACTAGCCGGGGCAATGAGCAGTTCTTC. Complete variable domain (other parts from reference TRBV5-1 and TRBJ2-1): KAGVTQTPRYLIKTRGQQVTLSCSPISGHRSVSWYQQTPGQGLQFLFEYFSETQRNKGNFPGRFSGRQFSNSRSEMNVSTLELGDSALYLCASSLLTSRGNEQFFGPGTRLTVL.

As regards this clone: It may be a read error: a sequence one base away is much more abundant. V is TRBV28 and J is TRBJ1-2; D remains unclear. The CDR3 loop spans 13 amino acids. V gave up 3 bases and J gave up 0 bases, with 5 bases separating them. Germline-derived CDR1 and CDR2 are MDHEN and SYDVKM. The CDR3 reads CASSFAANYGYTF. CDR3 DNA sequence: TGTGCCAGCAGTTTTGCGGCTAACTATGGCTACACCTTC.

This chain joins TRBV28 and TRBJ1-2; perhaps TRBD1 as D (5 bases). The germline V gene has CDR1 MDHEN and CDR2 SYDVKM. The CDR3 spans 14 residues. V lost 1 base and J lost 5, with 11 bases in between. CDR3: CASSLLTASYGYTF. The CDR3 DNA is TGTGCCAGCAGTTTATTGACAGCTAGTTATGGCTACACCTTC.